The TCR beta chain described here comes from a study of blood T cell repertoires in COVID-19. Whole-study context: Sources were T cells, B-cell-depleted T cells, or PBMCs; the material itself was cDNA or gDNA.

V was pared by 4 bases and J by 2 bases, with 15 bases between. CDR3 length: 16 amino acids. The germline gives CDR1 SGHRS, CDR2 YFSETQ. Original analysis: Estimation of nucleated cell counts was performed using reference gene primer amplification. Method: immunoSEQ multiplex PCR; TCRdb's copy keeps in-frame clones and lacks some. Clone size and V and J calls were adopted from that table, with D and trimming inferred from the DNA. The top ten hold around 0.92% of the sample, which has 250,000 to 300,000 clones, roughly 87% seen once. The study assigned cohorts using participant-reported clinical history.

V usage is TRBV5-1 and J usage is TRBJ2-2, with a tentative D call TRBD1 (5 bases). The specimen sequenced was PBMCs or T cells enriched from blood (not recorded which). The sequence came from a woman between 25 and 40 years old who had recovered from COVID-19. CDR3 DNA: TGCGCCAGCAGCCGATATGACAGCGCAAACACCGGGGAGCTGTTTTTT. Protein: CASSRYDSANTGELFF. The variable domain in full, completed from reference TRBV5-1 and TRBJ2-2, reads KAGVTQTPRYLIKTRGQQVTLSCSPISGHRSVSWYQQTPGQGLQFLFEYFSETQRNKGNFPGRFSGRQFSNSRSEMNVSTLELGDSALYLCASSRYDSANTGELFFGEGSRLTVL.